The clone carrying this T cell receptor (beta chain) has only one observation. The sample comes from a study of T cell changes during pregnancy in multiple sclerosis. Repertoires were generated with immunoSEQ multiplex PCR, while TCRdb's copy carries only in-frame clones and drops some. There are 69,000 or so clones in the sample; 85% to 95% occur only once, and 2% to 2.5% lies in the top ten. CDR1 and CDR2 (germline): SGHNT, YENEEA. V was pared by 2 bases and J by 1 base, with 9 bases of the junction left unmatched. This CDR3 region has 17 residues. The V and J genes are TRBV11-3 and TRBJ2-3; 7 nucleotides agree with TRBD2. The sequence was obtained from a female donor with multiple sclerosis, enrolled in a pregnancy study. The sample in question was peripheral blood, obtained before pregnancy. CDR3 in amino acids: CASSLNLAGVGTDTQYF. The CDR3 DNA reads TGTGCCAGCAGCTTAAACCTCGCGGGAGTTGGCACAGATACGCAGTATTTT.